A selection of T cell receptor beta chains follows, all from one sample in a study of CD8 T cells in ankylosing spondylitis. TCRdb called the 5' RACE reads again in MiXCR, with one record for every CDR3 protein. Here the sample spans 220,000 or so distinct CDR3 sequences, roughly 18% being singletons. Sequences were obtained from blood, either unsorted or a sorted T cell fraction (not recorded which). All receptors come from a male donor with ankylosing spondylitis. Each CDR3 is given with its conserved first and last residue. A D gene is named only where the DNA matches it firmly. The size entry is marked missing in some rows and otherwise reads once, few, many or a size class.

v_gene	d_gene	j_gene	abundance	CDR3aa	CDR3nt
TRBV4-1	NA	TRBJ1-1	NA	CASSPSGGGYTEAFF	TGCGCCAGCAGCCCAAGTGGGGGCGGATACACTGAAGCTTTCTTT
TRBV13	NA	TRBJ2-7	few	CASSLRDKPYEQYF	TGTGCCAGCAGCTTACGGGACAAACCCTACGAGCAGTACTTC
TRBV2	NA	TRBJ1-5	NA	CASSDVGVVGQPQHF	TGTGCCAGCAGTGACGTTGGGGTAGTGGGTCAGCCCCAGCATTTT
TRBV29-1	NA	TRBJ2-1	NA	CSVEGGDSGLYNEQFF	TGCAGCGTTGAGGGCGGGGACTCCGGGCTCTACAATGAGCAGTTCTTC
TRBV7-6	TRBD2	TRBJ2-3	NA	CASSPTSGGSNTQYF	TGTGCCAGCAGTCCTACCAGCGGGGGGTCGAATACGCAGTATTTT
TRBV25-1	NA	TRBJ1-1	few	CASSAGYSGTEAFF	TGTGCCAGCAGCGCCGGTTATAGTGGCACTGAAGCTTTCTTT
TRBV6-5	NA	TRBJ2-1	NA	CASSYAEGSGNEQFF	TGTGCCAGCAGTTATGCAGAGGGTTCAGGCAATGAGCAGTTCTTC
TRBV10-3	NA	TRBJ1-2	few	CAISESVGGEANYGYTF	TGTGCCATCAGTGAGTCTGTCGGGGGTGAAGCTAACTATGGCTACACCTTC
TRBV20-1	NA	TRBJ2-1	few	CSARDGGYEGNEQFF	TGCAGTGCTAGAGATGGGGGATACGAAGGTAATGAGCAGTTCTTC
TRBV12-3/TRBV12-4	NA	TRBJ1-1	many	CASSIDRFQAFF	TGTGCCAGCAGTATCGACAGGTTTCAAGCTTTCTTT
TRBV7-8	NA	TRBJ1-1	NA	CASSLAPMNTEAFF	TGTGCCAGCAGCTTAGCCCCTATGAACACTGAAGCTTTCTTT
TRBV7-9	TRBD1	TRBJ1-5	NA	CASSFGQGGSNQPQHF	TGTGCCAGCAGCTTCGGACAGGGTGGCAGCAATCAGCCCCAGCATTTT
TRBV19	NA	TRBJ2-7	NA	CATAHGTVSYEQYF	TGTGCCACCGCCCACGGCACTGTTTCCTACGAGCAGTACTTC
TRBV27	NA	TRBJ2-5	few	CATRGPSAQETQYF	TGTGCCACCCGAGGGCCGAGCGCCCAAGAGACCCAGTACTTC
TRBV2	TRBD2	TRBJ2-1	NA	CASRGTSDEQFF	TGTGCCAGCAGGGGGACTAGCGATGAGCAGTTCTTC
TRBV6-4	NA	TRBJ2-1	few	CASSLSGEGNEQFF	TGTGCCAGCAGTCTCTCCGGGGAAGGTAATGAGCAGTTCTTC
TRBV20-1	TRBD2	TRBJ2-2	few	CSARGIAGAPDTGELFF	TGCAGTGCTAGAGGAATAGCGGGGGCCCCCGACACCGGGGAGCTGTTTTTT
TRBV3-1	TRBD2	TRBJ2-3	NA	CASSQVLAGVADTQYF	TGTGCCAGCAGCCAAGTGCTAGCGGGAGTGGCAGATACGCAGTATTTT